The T cell receptor beta chain under discussion was sequenced for a study of T cell responses to AZD1222 COVID-19 vaccine. Notes on the study in general: With two AZD1222 doses given, Spike-specific TCR breadth and depth both rose. Only 5 or 6 AZD1222 recipients were seropositive at baseline. Regions 160-218 and 743-854 held dominance among vaccine-associated CD4 TCRs, which spanned spike.

The CDR3 has 14 amino acids. V was shortened by 0 bases and J by 4 bases, with 10 bases between the two germline ends. The germline gives CDR1 SGHRS, CDR2 YFSETQ. On this clone itself: Its antigen remains unknown.

Here immunoSEQ multiplex PCR was the method, and the copy in TCRdb shows in-frame clones only, minus some. This sample has some 91,000 clones, with approximately 92% found just once. The receptor comes from an adult in good health. The sample consisted of peripheral blood, taken on day 0 of AZD1222 vaccination. The rearrangement joins TRBV5-1 to TRBJ1-2, with unresolved D. This chain's CDR3 is CASSLEARGYGYTF. In nucleotides, the CDR3 is TGCGCCAGCAGCTTGGAAGCGAGAGGCTATGGCTACACCTTC.